A single sample gave rise to the 18 T cell receptor beta chains below, sequenced in a study of blood T cell repertoires in COVID-19 (dated by TCRdb to about 2020). The method behind the library was the immunoSEQ multiplex PCR assay. Held by TCRdb, this immuneACCESS table contains in-frame sequences only and omits some clones. Under half of the omission traces to an unresolved V gene where checked; the cause of the rest is unknown. Across this sample there are a few hundred thousand clones, with 90% seen only once. The ten largest clones add up to 2.9% of the sample. Sequencing was done on a sample of peripheral blood. These receptors were obtained from a woman younger than 45 with COVID-19, enrolled during active disease.

This clone was detected a few times. This sequence joins TRBV15 and TRBJ2-5; TRBD1 agrees at 8 bases. CDR3 length equals 15 residues. Germline V gene sequence: CDR1 LNHNV, CDR2 YYDKDF (reference sequence). The ends lost 1 base at V and 1 base at J; junction bases unmatched: 2. CDR3 coding DNA: TGTGCCACCAGCAGAGCTACAGGGGGCCAAGAGACCCAGTACTTC. Its protein product is CATSRATGGQETQYF.

The CDR3 loop reads CASSQGTGGYTF. The CDR3 DNA follows: TGTGCCAGCAGCCAAGGGACAGGGGGCTACACCTTC. The chain carries TRBV5-6 and TRBJ1-2; 9 bases map to TRBD1. Trimming at V came to 4 bases and at J to 8 bases, leaving 3 bases not matched to a gene. CDR3 length: 12 amino acids. Germline CDR1 SGHDT, CDR2 YYEEEE.

The chain couples TRBV5-4 to TRBJ2-2; TRBD2 aligns across 13 bases. V lost 4 bases, J lost 5 bases, and 8 bases stayed unmatched. The length of the CDR3 is 17 residues. Germline V CDR1 and CDR2: SGHNT, YYREEE (reference sequence). The CDR3 bases are TGTGCCAGCAGCCCTCGGACTAGCGGGAGTGGGACCGGGGAGCTGTTTTTT. This sequence encodes CASSPRTSGSGTGELFF.

This chain joins TRBV5-6 and TRBJ2-3, with 10 bases matching TRBD1. This CDR3 region has 15 residues. Germline V gene data show CDR1 as SGHDT and CDR2 as YYEEEE. V shed 4 bases and J 2 bases; nucleotides not matched to a gene: 4. Written as DNA, the CDR3 is TGTGCCAGCAGCCGGGGACAGGGGTCCACAGATACGCAGTATTTT. Translation gives CASSRGQGSTDTQYF. Supplemented by reference TRBV5-6 and TRBJ2-3, the full variable domain reads DAGVTQSPTHLIKTRGQQVTLRCSPKSGHDTVSWYQQALGQGPQFIFQYYEEEERQRGNFPDRFSGHQFPNYSSELNVNALLLGDSALYLCASSRGQGSTDTQYFGPGTRLTVL.

The V and J genes are TRBV5-1 and TRBJ2-2; 8 nucleotides match TRBD1. The V and J ends lost 5 bases and 1 base, in that order; junction bases with no gene match: 4. The germline V gene has CDR1 SGHRS and CDR2 YFSETQ. This CDR3 spans 15 amino acids. The chain's CDR3 is CASRAGTGNTGELFF. CDR3 in DNA: TGCGCCAGCAGGGCCGGGACAGGGAACACCGGGGAGCTGTTTTTT.

The chain employs TRBV28 and TRBJ2-5; 9 bases match TRBD1. V lost 3 bases to trimming and J lost 5 bases; unmatched junction nucleotides: 10. CDR3 length: 16 residues. CDR1 MDHEN and CDR2 SYDVKM come from the germline V gene. CDR3 sequence (DNA): TGTGCCAGCAGTTTCGACACAGGGGGCGCGAAGGAGACCCAGTACTTC. It specifies CASSFDTGGAKETQYF.

V is TRBV30 and J is TRBJ2-7, with TRBD1 matching over 9 bases. CDR1 is GTSNPN and CDR2 is SVGIG in the germline V gene (reference sequence). This CDR3 comprises 13 residues. The ends lost 3 bases at V and 6 bases at J; junction bases unmatched: 6. Here the CDR3 reads CAWRRGTGPEQYF. The CDR3 DNA is TGTGCCTGGAGGAGGGGGACAGGGCCCGAGCAGTACTTC.

The V gene is TRBV7-8, the J gene TRBJ2-7; TRBD2 might be the D (5 bases). V lost 5 bases and J lost 1, with 12 bases in between. The CDR3 runs to 14 residues. The germline V gene has CDR1 SGHVS and CDR2 FQNEAQ. CDR3 sequence reads: CASSISSKSYEQYF. The CDR3 DNA follows: TGTGCCAGCAGCATTTCTAGCAAGTCCTACGAGCAGTACTTC.

This chain joins TRBV15 and TRBJ1-1, with TRBD1 identical over 10 bases. CDR1 is LNHNV, CDR2 YYDKDF, per germline (reference sequence). Trimming cost V 4 bases and J 1 base; bases outside gene matches: 3. This CDR3 is built from 15 residues. CDR3 amino acids: CATSTRTGGNTEAFF. The CDR3 DNA reads as TGTGCCACCAGCACTCGGACAGGGGGGAACACTGAAGCTTTCTTT.

A few counts support this clone. The chain recombines TRBV7-2 with TRBJ1-1; possible D gene TRBD1, 6 bases. The CDR3 is 17 amino acids. Trimming shortened V by 6 bases and J by 1 base, and 21 bases separated the two germline ends. Germline V CDR1 and CDR2: SGHTA, FQGNSA. DNA of the CDR3: TGTGCCAGCAGGCCACCACTTCAGGGGAAGGGGAACACTGAAGCTTTCTTT. Translated, it gives CASRPPLQGKGNTEAFF.

The genes are TRBV5-1 and TRBJ1-1; 12 bases match TRBD1. V lost 0 bases, J lost 1 base, and 7 bases stayed unmatched. The CDR3 contains 18 residues. The germline CDR1 and CDR2 sequences are SGHRS and YFSETQ. The DNA for the CDR3 is TGCGCCAGCAGCTTGGGACCCGGGACAGGGGGCTGGAACACTGAAGCTTTCTTT. Its protein is CASSLGPGTGGWNTEAFF. Drawing the rest from reference TRBV5-1 and TRBJ1-1, the complete variable domain is KAGVTQTPRYLIKTRGQQVTLSCSPISGHRSVSWYQQTPGQGLQFLFEYFSETQRNKGNFPGRFSGRQFSNSRSEMNVSTLELGDSALYLCASSLGPGTGGWNTEAFFGQGTRLTVV.

The chain joins TRBV19 to TRBJ1-1, with 8 nucleotides matching TRBD1. Trimming cost V 7 bases and J 4 bases; bases outside gene matches: 2. Germline lookup yields CDR1 LNHDA and CDR2 SQIVND (reference sequence). CDR3 length: 12 residues. The CDR3 sequence: CASTQGATEAFF. Written as DNA, the CDR3 is TGTGCCAGTACGCAGGGGGCCACTGAAGCTTTCTTT.

The chain uses TRBV28 and TRBJ2-2; weak D call: TRBD1 (6 bases). Trimming removed 6 bases at V and 0 bases at J, with 14 bases between. The CDR3 runs 16 residues. The germline gives CDR1 MDHEN, CDR2 SYDVKM. The CDR3 DNA sequence: TGTGCCAGCAGGACCACTAGGACAGCGAACACCGGGGAGCTGTTTTTT. Its protein is CASRTTRTANTGELFF.

The V gene is TRBV28, the J gene TRBJ2-7; 11 bases align to TRBD2. V lost 6 bases, J lost 4 bases, and 8 bases stayed unmatched. The CDR3 totals 15 residues. The germline V gene encodes CDR1 MDHEN and CDR2 SYDVKM. CDR3 in amino acids: CASSPSGRLSYEQYF. CDR3 DNA sequence: TGTGCCAGCAGCCCTAGCGGGAGGCTCTCTTACGAGCAGTACTTC.

CDR3 DNA sequence: TGTGCCAGCAGCCAAGGACAGAGCCGTGAAGCTTTCTTT. It translates to CASSQGQSREAFF. The V gene is TRBV11-2, the J gene TRBJ1-1, with a tentative D call TRBD1 (6 bases). Trimming cost V 5 bases and J 7 bases, with 14 bases left between them. The CDR3 totals 13 residues. Germline values: CDR1 SGHAT, CDR2 FQNNGV.

The chain is built from TRBV12-3 or TRBV12-4 and TRBJ1-2; D uncertain. Trimming stripped 3 bases from V and 3 bases from J, with 8 bases between. The CDR3 runs 13 residues. CDR3 coding DNA: TGTGCCAGCAGTTTTTTAAGCCACTATGGCTACACCTTC. Protein sequence: CASSFLSHYGYTF.

This clone was found many times. The genes are TRBV9 and TRBJ2-7, with 7 bases aligning to TRBD2. This CDR3 comprises 14 residues. Germline assignment: CDR1 SGDLS and CDR2 YYNGEE. The trim removed 0 bases at V and 5 bases at J, leaving 5 bases unmatched. CDR3: CASSVDGRFHEQYF. The CDR3 bases are TGTGCCAGCAGCGTAGACGGGAGGTTCCACGAGCAGTACTTC.

J is TRBJ1-1 and V is TRBV30; TRBD1 matches at 7 bases. Losses at the gene ends were 0 bases for V and 4 bases for J; bases not matched to a gene: 14. This CDR3 contains 17 residues. The germline CDR1 and CDR2 sequences are GTSNPN and SVGIG (reference sequence). In nucleotides, the CDR3 is TGTGCCTGGAGTGTAAAGGGGGCCCCGAGGTATGGCACTGAAGCTTTCTTT. This gives the protein CAWSVKGAPRYGTEAFF. The full variable domain, in which reference TRBV30 and TRBJ1-1 provide the parts outside the CDR3, is SQTIHQWPATLVQPVGSPLSLECTVEGTSNPNLYWYRQAAGRGLQLLFYSVGIGQISSEVPQNLSASRPQDRQFILSSKKLLLSDSGFYLCAWSVKGAPRYGTEAFFGQGTRLTVV.